The 26 T cell receptor beta chains below were found in one sample sequenced in a study of cytomegalovirus exposure and HLA in healthy donors. Produced via immunoSEQ multiplex PCR; TCRdb's table is partial and in-frame only. The sample yields tens of thousands of clones, about 94% seen once. The sequenced material came from PBMCs. The receptors here all came from a man aged 18 to 35 in good health and CMV-seropositive.

The chain has TRBV9 and TRBJ2-1; the match to TRBD2 covers 7 bases. The CDR3 contains 14 residues. Losses at the gene ends were 2 bases for V and 8 bases for J; bases not matched to a gene: 7. The germline V gene has CDR1 SGDLS and CDR2 YYNGEE. The CDR3 protein is CASSVRLARDEQFF. The CDR3 DNA sequence: TGTGCCAGCAGCGTTCGACTAGCTCGGGATGAGCAGTTCTTC.

V gene TRBV11-2 combines with J gene TRBJ1-3; TRBD1 matches at 7 bases. The CDR3 runs to 16 residues. The junction had 8 bases not matched to a gene; V was cut back by 6 bases and J by 0 bases. Per germline, CDR1 SGHAT and CDR2 FQNNGV. CDR3 residues: CASSLGRDSSGNTIYF. The DNA for the CDR3 is TGTGCCAGCAGTCTCGGCCGGGACAGCTCTGGAAACACCATATATTTT.

In nucleotides, the CDR3 is TGTGCCAGCAGTCCCCGGACTAGCGGGAGGGGTGAGCAGTTCTTC. It yields the protein CASSPRTSGRGEQFF. The chain recombines TRBV27 with TRBJ2-1; TRBD2 agrees at 15 bases. V dropped 5 bases and J dropped 9; count of bases not matched to a gene: 5. CDR1 and CDR2 from the germline V gene are MNHEY and SMNVEV (reference sequence). This CDR3 is 15 amino acids long.

CDR3 coding DNA: TGTGCCAGCAGTTACGGAGCTAGCTATGAGCAGTTCTTC. It specifies CASSYGASYEQFF. The J gene is TRBJ2-1, the V gene TRBV6-6; tentative D call: TRBD2 (5 bases). Germline lookup yields CDR1 MNHNY and CDR2 SVGAGI (reference sequence). V was cut by 2 bases and J by 8 bases, with 10 bases left in between. The CDR3 has 13 amino acids.

Here the CDR3 DNA reads TGTGCCAGCAGCCCCGGGACAGGGCGGACTGGCTACACCTTC. The encoded protein is CASSPGTGRTGYTF. This chain uses TRBV9 with TRBJ1-2; 9 nucleotides align to TRBD1. CDR1 is SGDLS and CDR2 is YYNGEE in the germline V gene. This CDR3 region has 14 residues. The ends lost 4 bases at V and 7 bases at J; junction bases unmatched: 8. The whole variable domain, filled in from reference TRBV9 and TRBJ1-2, reads DSGVTQTPKHLITATGQRVTLRCSPRSGDLSVYWYQQSLDQGLQFLIQYYNGEERAKGNILERFSAQQFPDLHSELNLSSLELGDSALYFCASSPGTGRTGYTFGSGTRLTVV.

This chain uses TRBV18 with TRBJ2-7; 9 nucleotides align to TRBD1. This CDR3 has 13 amino acids. Germline V gene lookup returns CDR1 KGHSH and CDR2 LQKENI. The V and J ends lost 6 bases and 5 bases, in that order; junction bases with no gene match: 5. CDR3: CASSGQGLNEQYF. The DNA for the CDR3 is TGTGCCAGCTCCGGACAGGGGCTTAACGAGCAGTACTTC.

V and J are TRBV6-5 and TRBJ2-1, with 8 bases aligning to TRBD2. CDR3 size: 14 residues. Trimming took 6 bases from V and 8 from J; bases not matched to a gene: 9. Germline V gene data show CDR1 as MNHEY and CDR2 as SVGAGI. Here the CDR3 DNA reads TGTGCCAGCAGCCTACTAGCGGCCCGGGATGAGCAGTTCTTC. It translates to CASSLLAARDEQFF.

The chain uses TRBV14 and TRBJ2-1; 11 nucleotides align to TRBD2. This CDR3 has 20 residues. Germline V lookup: CDR1 SGHDN, CDR2 FVKESK. J lost 9 bases, V lost 0 bases, and 19 bases had no gene match. The CDR3 sequence is CASSQDSFRALAGVGVEQFF. The CDR3 DNA sequence: TGTGCCAGCAGCCAAGATTCATTCCGGGCACTAGCGGGAGTTGGGGTTGAGCAGTTCTTC.

This clone was found once. The CDR3 coding sequence is TGTGCCAGCAGCGTCGGGACTCACAATGAGCAGTTCTTC. This translates into CASSVGTHNEQFF. The rearrangement links TRBV9 to TRBJ2-1; perhaps TRBD2 as D (6 bases). Per the germline V gene, CDR1 is SGDLS and CDR2 is YYNGEE. V was cut by 2 bases and J by 5 bases, with 8 bases left in between. The CDR3 has 13 residues.

The DNA of the CDR3 is TGTGCCAGTAACCGGGCTTCAGGAGGGCAGCCCCAGCATTTT. It codes for CASNRASGGQPQHF. The chain is built from TRBV2 and TRBJ1-5; unclear D gene. CDR1 and CDR2 from the germline V gene are SNHLY and FYNNEI. The CDR3 contains 14 residues. The V end lost 9 bases, the J end lost 7 bases, and 19 bases lay between the germline ends.

In its sample, this clone was seen once. The chain employs TRBV5-1 and TRBJ2-2; D is possibly TRBD1 (5 bases). Deletions cut 7 bases from V and 7 bases from J, with 8 bases between. CDR1 and CDR2 from the germline V gene are SGHRS and YFSETQ. The CDR3 runs to 11 residues. CDR3 coding DNA: TGCGCCAGCGCGCAGGGCGGGGAGCTGTTTTTT. Residues: CASAQGGELFF.

The chain has TRBV5-4 and TRBJ1-1; unclear D gene. Germline lookup yields CDR1 SGHNT and CDR2 YYREEE (reference sequence). V was shortened by 1 base and J by 7 bases, with 5 bases between the two germline ends. The CDR3 is made up of 11 amino acids. The CDR3 region is CASSLRFEAFF. The CDR3 DNA reads as TGTGCCAGCAGCTTGCGGTTTGAAGCTTTCTTT.

V gene TRBV9 combines with J gene TRBJ2-7, with 7 nucleotides matching TRBD1. The V segment lost 3 bases and the J segment 1 base; nucleotides outside the gene matches: 1. CDR3 length equals 13 residues. Per the germline V gene, CDR1 is SGDLS and CDR2 is YYNGEE. The CDR3: CASSAGQSYEQYF. CDR3 sequence (DNA): TGTGCCAGCAGCGCGGGACAGTCCTACGAGCAGTACTTC.

This chain uses TRBV19 with TRBJ1-2; 9 bases are shared with TRBD1. The ends lost 9 bases at V and 7 bases at J; junction bases unmatched: 12. This CDR3 has 14 residues. Germline CDR1 is LNHDA and CDR2 is SQIVND (reference sequence). This CDR3 reads CASRDRVPLGGYTF. In DNA form, the CDR3 reads TGTGCCAGCAGGGACAGGGTACCGCTGGGTGGCTACACCTTC.

The rearrangement uses TRBV5-1 and TRBJ2-7; 8 bases are a match to TRBD1. The CDR3 contains 13 residues. The V gene end was trimmed by 4 bases and the J gene end by 3 bases; junction bases not matched to a gene: 3. Germline V gene lookup returns CDR1 SGHRS and CDR2 YFSETQ. The CDR3 DNA sequence: TGCGCCAGCAGCGCAGGGGGCAGCTACGAGCAGTACTTC. It yields the protein CASSAGGSYEQYF.

The DNA for the CDR3 is TGTGCCAGCAAAGTTCCGGGACTAGTGGATGAGCAGTTCTTC. Translating gives CASKVPGLVDEQFF. The J gene is TRBJ2-1, the V gene TRBV2; 8 positions match TRBD2. V trimming: 7 bases; J trimming: 8 bases; junction bases outside the gene matches: 10. The CDR3 spans 14 residues. The germline V gene has CDR1 SNHLY and CDR2 FYNNEI.

The J gene is TRBJ1-2, the V gene TRBV6-1; D ambiguous. The germline gives CDR1 MNHNS, CDR2 SASEGT. CDR3 length: 14 residues. Trimming left V 1 base short and J 4 bases short, with 10 bases between. CDR3 nucleotide sequence: TGTGCCAGCAGTGAAGGAGGGTACGGCTATGGCTACACCTTC. This codes for CASSEGGYGYGYTF.

J is TRBJ1-3 and V is TRBV19; D is ambiguous. The germline CDR1 and CDR2 sequences are LNHDA and SQIVND (reference sequence). The CDR3 contains 15 residues. The ends were cut back, 5 bases at V and 2 bases at J, with 13 bases in the middle. The DNA for the CDR3 is TGTGCCAGTAGTTCGGGTCGGCATGCTGGAAACACCATATATTTT. Translated, it gives CASSSGRHAGNTIYF.

This chain joins TRBV9 and TRBJ2-7, with 7 bases aligning to TRBD1. The CDR3 sequence is 15 residues long. The V segment lost 0 bases and the J segment 1 base; nucleotides outside the gene matches: 4. Germline CDR1 is SGDLS and CDR2 is YYNGEE. The CDR3 DNA reads as TGTGCCAGCAGCGTAGCTTTGGACAGGTCCTACGAGCAGTACTTC. Protein product: CASSVALDRSYEQYF. The variable domain in full, completed from reference TRBV9 and TRBJ2-7, reads DSGVTQTPKHLITATGQRVTLRCSPRSGDLSVYWYQQSLDQGLQFLIQYYNGEERAKGNILERFSAQQFPDLHSELNLSSLELGDSALYFCASSVALDRSYEQYFGPGTRLTVT.

The V and J genes are TRBV6-6 and TRBJ1-1; TRBD1 is a possible D gene (5 bases). This CDR3 contains 13 residues. Germline V lookup: CDR1 MNHNY, CDR2 SVGAGI (reference sequence). With 5 bases removed from V and 7 bases from J, the gap between germline ends came to 14 bases. The CDR3 loop reads CASSDIQGNEAFF. In DNA form, the CDR3 reads TGTGCCAGCAGTGACATTCAGGGAAATGAAGCTTTCTTT.

The gene calls are TRBV2 and TRBJ1-1, with D unresolved. Between the trimmed V and J ends, which lost 4 bases and 0 bases, there was a span of 6 bases. This CDR3 is 13 amino acids long. Germline CDR1 SNHLY, CDR2 FYNNEI. CDR3 region: CASSAQLNTEAFF. In DNA form, the CDR3 reads TGTGCCAGCAGTGCACAGTTGAACACTGAAGCTTTCTTT.

The rearrangement links TRBV5-5 to TRBJ2-1; TRBD2 agrees at 10 bases. Germline CDR1 and CDR2: SGHKS and YYEKEE (reference sequence). The V and J ends lost 0 bases and 8 bases, in that order; junction bases with no gene match: 5. The CDR3 is made up of 15 amino acids. Here the CDR3 reads CASSLGSGGAHEQFF. The CDR3 DNA follows: TGTGCCAGCAGCTTGGGCAGCGGGGGGGCGCATGAGCAGTTCTTC.

The gene calls are TRBV27 and TRBJ2-1, with D maybe TRBD1 (5 bases). CDR1 is MNHEY, CDR2 SMNVEV, per germline (reference sequence). V shed 3 bases and J shed 3 bases, with 9 bases lying between them. The CDR3 length is 14 residues. CDR3 region: CASSLTDFYNEQFF. CDR3 nucleotide sequence: TGTGCCAGCAGTTTGACAGATTTCTACAATGAGCAGTTCTTC.

The chain combines TRBV11-2 with TRBJ2-1; 12 nucleotides line up with TRBD2. This CDR3 has 19 amino acids. Germline V CDR1 and CDR2: SGHAT, FQNNGV. The ends lost 1 base at V and 7 bases at J; junction bases unmatched: 14. In nucleotides, the CDR3 is TGTGCCAGCAGCTTAGCCCCTAGCGGGAGGGATTTTGTTAGGAATGAGCAGTTCTTC. Translating it yields CASSLAPSGRDFVRNEQFF.

The V gene is TRBV27, the J gene TRBJ1-1; D unclear. Trimming removed 2 bases from V and 6 bases from J, with 10 bases in between. This CDR3 has 13 residues. Germline V CDR1 and CDR2: MNHEY, SMNVEV (reference sequence). CDR3 DNA: TGTGCCAGCAGTTTAGTGAGGGATTCTGAAGCTTTCTTT. It specifies CASSLVRDSEAFF.

The J gene is TRBJ1-1, the V gene TRBV28; D gene uncertain. The germline V and J ends were trimmed by 6 bases and 4 bases, with 18 bases remaining between them. This CDR3 is 15 amino acids long. Per germline, CDR1 MDHEN and CDR2 SYDVKM. CDR3 nucleotides: TGTGCCAGCAGGCCCCCGAGGGCTTTGGGCACTGAAGCTTTCTTT. It is translated as CASRPPRALGTEAFF.